Following are 21 T cell receptor beta chains from one sample sequenced in a study of T-cell memory formation after mild COVID-19. One entry per CDR3 protein, called by TCRdb with MiXCR from the 5' RACE reads. The profile covers about 110,000 distinct CDR3 sequences, with about 17% appearing a single time and 28% taken by the ten largest. Specimen: PBMCs or a T cell subset sorted from them (not recorded which). These receptor sequences come from an adult woman who had mild COVID-19 (a few samples of this study predate the infection). Cell type and time point are not known.

V and J are TRBV12-3 or TRBV12-4 and TRBJ1-3; D is possibly TRBD1 (6 bases). V dropped 6 bases and J dropped 0 bases, with 15 bases sitting between them. This CDR3 is 16 amino acids long. The CDR3 nucleotides read TGTGCCAGCAGCCCGCAGACAGGCCACTCTGGAAACACCATATATTTT. It translates to CASSPQTGHSGNTIYF.

V gene TRBV24-1 combines with J gene TRBJ2-7; D uncertain. V gave up 6 bases and J gave up 10 bases, with 15 bases separating them. CDR1 is KGHDR and CDR2 is SFDVKD in the germline V gene. The CDR3 has 12 residues. The CDR3 DNA sequence: TGTGCCACCAGTATCGACGGCCTCAGCCAGTACTTC. It specifies CATSIDGLSQYF.

This clonotype was seen more than once but under ten times. This chain links TRBV7-9 with TRBJ1-1, with D tentatively TRBD1 (5 bases). V was shortened by 5 bases and J by 1 base, with 14 bases between the two germline ends. Germline lookup yields CDR1 SEHNR and CDR2 FQNEAQ (reference sequence). This CDR3 is built from 15 residues. CDR3 bases: TGTGCCAGCAGCCTCGTCTGGGGGTGGAACACTGAAGCTTTCTTT. Its protein product is CASSLVWGWNTEAFF.

The sample holds many counts of this clonotype. The DNA is omitted, as the CDR3 cannot be located on it reliably, and the CDR3 follows TCRdb's listing. The rearrangement joins TRBV12-3 or TRBV12-4 to TRBJ2-7; the table's D call, TRBD1, was not checked against the DNA. The CDR3 spans 14 residues, counting both ends. The CDR3 here is CASSFFGQTYEQYF.

This clonotype occurred a few times. The gene calls are TRBV7-9 and TRBJ2-7; D remains unclear. V shed 5 bases and J shed 7 bases, with 15 bases lying between them. This CDR3 region has 13 residues. Germline values: CDR1 SEHNR, CDR2 FQNEAQ (reference sequence). The CDR3 DNA reads TGTGCCAGCAGCCAGAGAGGAAGGAGAGAGCAGTACTTC. Residues: CASSQRGRREQYF.

V usage is TRBV16 and J usage is TRBJ1-2, with a possible D match to TRBD1 (5 bases). The ends were cut back, 0 bases at V and 7 bases at J, with 12 bases in the middle. The CDR3 has 14 amino acids. The germline CDR1 and CDR2 sequences are KGHSY and FQNENV. DNA for the CDR3: TGTGCCAGCAGCCAATCGGTGACAGCCTTTGGCTACACCTTC. Its translation: CASSQSVTAFGYTF.

Ten or more counts support this clonotype. This chain connects TRBV12-3 or TRBV12-4 to TRBJ2-7; unclear D gene. This CDR3 has 14 residues. V lost 3 bases, J lost 2 bases, and 11 bases lay in between. For the CDR3, the DNA is TGTGCCAGCAGTTTCCGGACGGGCGCCTACGAGCAGTACTTC. Amino acids: CASSFRTGAYEQYF.

The chain links TRBV20-1 to TRBJ2-3; 12 bases line up with TRBD2. V lost 4 bases to trimming and J lost 12 bases; unmatched junction nucleotides: 2. CDR1 is DFQATT, CDR2 SNEGSKA, per germline (reference sequence). CDR3 length: 11 amino acids. The CDR3 coding sequence is TGCAGTGCTATGACTAGCGGGAGACAGTATTTT. Protein sequence: CSAMTSGRQYF.

This clonotype was detected only a few times. V usage is TRBV14 and J usage is TRBJ2-1; 10 bases match TRBD2. Germline CDR1 SGHDN, CDR2 FVKESK. The CDR3 runs to 15 residues. The junction had 1 base not matched to a gene; V was cut back by 3 bases and J by 2 bases. The DNA of the CDR3 is TGTGCCAGCAGCCATCTAGCGGGGGCCTACAATGAGCAGTTCTTC. This sequence encodes CASSHLAGAYNEQFF.

The V call is TRBV24-1, the J call TRBJ1-5; D unresolved. V lost 5 bases, J lost 7 bases, and 11 bases lay in between. The CDR3 totals 13 residues. In germline, CDR1 is KGHDR, CDR2 SFDVKD. The CDR3 spells CATSGEGVQPQHF. DNA for the CDR3: TGTGCCACCAGTGGGGAGGGTGTCCAGCCCCAGCATTTT.

In this sample, this clonotype turned up many times. The genes are TRBV6-2 or TRBV6-3 and TRBJ2-7; no clear D. V dropped 7 bases and J dropped 5 bases, with 21 bases sitting between them. This CDR3 has 15 amino acids. Looked up from germline, CDR1 is MNHEY and CDR2 is SVGEGT. CDR3 nucleotides: TGTGCCAGCATTCCCTCGTTTAGCCCTCGGGACGAGCAGTACTTC. It codes for CASIPSFSPRDEQYF.

This clonotype was observed a few times. The chain couples TRBV5-6 to TRBJ2-7; D remains ambiguous. Germline V gene lookup returns CDR1 SGHDT and CDR2 YYEEEE. The CDR3 is 13 residues long. Trimming left V 0 bases short and J 0 bases short, with 4 bases between. CDR3: CASSLVDSYEQYF. The CDR3, as DNA: TGTGCCAGCAGCTTGGTGGACTCCTACGAGCAGTACTTC.

This clonotype has only a few counts. V usage is TRBV5-8 and J usage is TRBJ2-7, with D unclear. The CDR3 length is 10 residues. V shed 7 bases and J shed 8 bases, with 10 bases lying between them. Germline V lookup: CDR1 SGHTS, CDR2 YDEGEE. The CDR3 DNA follows: TGTGCCAGCTCCCTACCCCAGCAGTACTTC. Translated: CASSLPQQYF.

This clonotype was found a few times. The gene calls are TRBV7-8 and TRBJ2-1; TRBD2 matches at 9 bases. Trimming took 5 bases from V and 7 from J; bases not matched to a gene: 9. This CDR3 spans 15 amino acids. Germline loops: CDR1 SGHVS, CDR2 FQNEAQ. The CDR3 sequence: CASSRIAGAGNEQFF. In DNA, the CDR3 is TGTGCCAGCAGCCGAATAGCGGGGGCGGGAAATGAGCAGTTCTTC.

This clonotype was observed a few times. This chain uses TRBV29-1 with TRBJ2-7; maybe TRBD2 (5 bases). V was trimmed by 0 bases and J by 0 bases, leaving 12 bases between them. Per germline, CDR1 SQVTM and CDR2 ANQGSEA. The CDR3 consists of 15 residues. In nucleotides, the CDR3 is TGCAGCGTTGAAGAGGTCCGGACTGTCTCCTACGAGCAGTACTTC. Encoded protein: CSVEEVRTVSYEQYF.

This clonotype was detected ten times or more. CDR3 DNA: TGTGCCAGCAGTTTCGGGACAAATCCCTACGAGCAGTACTTC. Translation gives CASSFGTNPYEQYF. V gene TRBV27 combines with J gene TRBJ2-7; TRBD1 is a possible D gene (6 bases). CDR1 is MNHEY and CDR2 is SMNVEV in the germline V gene (reference sequence). The V gene lost 3 bases and the J gene lost 2 bases, with 11 bases spanning the gap. This CDR3 contains 14 residues.

This sequence joins TRBV9 and TRBJ2-7; 10 nucleotides agree with TRBD1. CDR3 length: 15 amino acids. CDR1 is SGDLS, CDR2 YYNGEE, per germline. V was pared by 2 bases and J by 2 bases, with 4 bases of the junction left unmatched. The CDR3 loop reads CASSVQGQGPYEQYF. In DNA, the CDR3 is TGTGCCAGCAGCGTCCAGGGACAGGGGCCCTACGAGCAGTACTTC.

This clonotype was observed many times. The V and J genes are TRBV7-2 and TRBJ1-1, with 7 nucleotides matching TRBD1. V trimming: 2 bases; J trimming: 4 bases; junction bases outside the gene matches: 1. The CDR3 extends over 13 amino acids. CDR1 is SGHTA, CDR2 FQGNSA, per germline. The CDR3 is CASSLSGGTEAFF. The CDR3 coding sequence is TGTGCCAGCAGCTTATCAGGGGGCACTGAAGCTTTCTTT.

This clonotype was seen only a few times. The chain combines TRBV4-3 with TRBJ2-4; TRBD2 might be the D (5 bases). CDR3 length: 19 amino acids. The V end was cut by 0 bases, the J end by 1 base, with 19 bases between. In germline, CDR1 is LGHNA, CDR2 YSLEER. The CDR3 protein is CASSQEVGALVKAKNIQYF. For the CDR3, the DNA is TGCGCCAGCAGCCAAGAGGTGGGAGCCCTCGTAAAGGCCAAAAACATTCAGTACTTC.

V usage is TRBV7-9 and J usage is TRBJ1-5, with D perhaps matching TRBD1 (5 bases). The CDR3 is 14 residues long. Germline V gives CDR1 SEHNR, CDR2 FQNEAQ (reference sequence). Trimming took 5 bases from V and 4 from J, leaving 12 bases between them. CDR3 protein: CASSPTGGNQPQHF. CDR3 bases: TGTGCCAGCAGCCCCACTGGGGGGAATCAGCCCCAGCATTTT.

This chain joins TRBV7-8 and TRBJ1-2, with D possibly matching TRBD1 (6 bases). V lost 1 base and J lost 3, with 15 bases in between. Germline loops: CDR1 SGHVS, CDR2 FQNEAQ. There are 16 residues in the CDR3. Here the CDR3 reads CASSLGVGGAYYGYTF. The CDR3 region has the DNA TGTGCCAGCAGCTTAGGGGTCGGGGGGGCCTACTATGGCTACACCTTC.